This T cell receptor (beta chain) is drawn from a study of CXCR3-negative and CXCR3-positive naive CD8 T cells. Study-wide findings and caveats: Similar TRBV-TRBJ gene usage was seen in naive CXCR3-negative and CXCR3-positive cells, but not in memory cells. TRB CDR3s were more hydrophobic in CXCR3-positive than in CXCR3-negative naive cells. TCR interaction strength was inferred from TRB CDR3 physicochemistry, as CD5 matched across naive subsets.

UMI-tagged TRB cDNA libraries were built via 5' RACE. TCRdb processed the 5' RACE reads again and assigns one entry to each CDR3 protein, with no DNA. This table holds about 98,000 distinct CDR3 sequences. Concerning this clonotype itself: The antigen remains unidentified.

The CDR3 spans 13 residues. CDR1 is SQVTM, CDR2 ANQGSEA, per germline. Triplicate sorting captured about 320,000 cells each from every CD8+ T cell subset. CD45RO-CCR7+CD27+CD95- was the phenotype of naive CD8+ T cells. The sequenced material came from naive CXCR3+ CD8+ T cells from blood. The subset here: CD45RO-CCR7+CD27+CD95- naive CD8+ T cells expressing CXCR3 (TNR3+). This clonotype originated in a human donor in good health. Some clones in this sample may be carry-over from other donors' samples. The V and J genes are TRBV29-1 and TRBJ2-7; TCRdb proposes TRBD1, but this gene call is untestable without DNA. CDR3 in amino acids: CSVRQGSSYEQYF.